This T cell receptor (beta chain) was captured by sequencing in a study of shared clonotypes between healthy human individuals. As for this clone: What it recognizes is unknown.

Naivety among CD8 cells was defined by CD45RO negativity and positive CCR7 selection, thereby excluding terminally differentiated effector memory CD45RA+ cells. General study points: Naive subsets usually exceeded memory subsets in estimated richness. Clonotype sharing among the donors was expected to vary with sequencing depth.

Deep was the level at which the assay was run. The method was immunoSEQ multiplex PCR; TCRdb's version includes in-frame clones alone and lacks a portion of them. In the table there are about 2 million clones, approximately 94% of which are singletons. The CDR3 covers 16 residues. In germline, CDR1 is SGDLS, CDR2 YYNGEE. Trimming stripped 0 bases from V and 0 bases from J, with 12 bases between. Sequencing used naive CD8+ T cells sorted from blood. V and J are TRBV9 and TRBJ2-5, with D uncertain. The TCR comes from a man aged 18 to 30 in good health. CDR3 nucleotide sequence: TGTGCCAGCAGCGTAGAGGCCGGCAGCCACCAAGAGACCCAGTACTTC. Its translation: CASSVEAGSHQETQYF.